The rows below give T cell receptor beta chains drawn from one sample of a study of cytomegalovirus exposure and HLA in healthy donors. Assay: immunoSEQ multiplex PCR; the TCRdb copy retains only in-frame clones and omits some. The sample consists of more than 95,000 clones, approximately 85% of them appearing once. The sequenced sample consisted of PBMCs. These receptors originate from a man between 18 and 35 years old in good health and CMV-seronegative. CDR3s include the opening cysteine and the closing phenylalanine or tryptophan. A D gene is named only where the DNA matches it firmly. A clone size is listed for some rows: how often the clone was seen (once, few, many), or a class if it is expanded.

CDR3 DNA: TGTGCCAGCAGCCAAACTAGCGGGACCTACAATGAGCAGTTCTTC
CDR3 protein: CASSQTSGTYNEQFF
V gene: TRBV14
D gene: TRBD2
J gene: TRBJ2-1
clone size: -

CDR3 DNA: TGTGCCAGCAGTGGAACCTTACAGGGTCTCGGCTCTGGAAACACCATATATTTT
CDR3 protein: CASSGTLQGLGSGNTIYF
V gene: TRBV6-1
D gene: -
J gene: TRBJ1-3
clone size: -

CDR3 DNA: TGTGCCAGCAGACTGGACAGGGGGGGCACAGATACGCAGTATTTT
CDR3 protein: CASRLDRGGTDTQYF
V gene: TRBV6-1
D gene: TRBD1
J gene: TRBJ2-3
clone size: -

CDR3 DNA: TGTGCCAGCTCACCACCGGTCCCGGAGCGGGGGGCATATAGCTCCTACAATGAGCAGTTCTTC
CDR3 protein: CASSPPVPERGAYSSYNEQFF
V gene: TRBV18
D gene: TRBD2
J gene: TRBJ2-1
clone size: -

CDR3 DNA: TGTGCCAGTAGTGGGGACAGGGGTGAAAAACTGTTTTTT
CDR3 protein: CASSGDRGEKLFF
V gene: TRBV19
D gene: TRBD1
J gene: TRBJ1-4
clone size: few

CDR3 DNA: TGTGCCAGCGGGGACAGCCCCAGGCAGCCCCAGCATTTT
CDR3 protein: CASGDSPRQPQHF
V gene: TRBV6-5
D gene: TRBD1
J gene: TRBJ1-5
clone size: -

CDR3 DNA: TGTGCCTGGAGTGTACAGCAGGAAAAACTGTTTTTT
CDR3 protein: CAWSVQQEKLFF
V gene: TRBV30
D gene: -
J gene: TRBJ1-4
clone size: once

CDR3 DNA: TGTGCCAGTAGCGAGACTAGCGGGGGGGTCTACAATGAGCAGTTCTTC
CDR3 protein: CASSETSGGVYNEQFF
V gene: TRBV19
D gene: TRBD2
J gene: TRBJ2-1
clone size: -

CDR3 DNA: TGTGCCAGCAGCGGGGGGGGGTACACTGAAGCTTTCTTT
CDR3 protein: CASSGGGYTEAFF
V gene: TRBV9
D gene: -
J gene: TRBJ1-1
clone size: -

CDR3 DNA: TGTGCCAGCAGTTACTCGTCGGGCACAGATACGCAGTATTTT
CDR3 protein: CASSYSSGTDTQYF
V gene: TRBV6-5
D gene: -
J gene: TRBJ2-3
clone size: -

CDR3 DNA: TGTGCCAGCACCCTCGCCGGGACAGGACATGGCTACACCTTC
CDR3 protein: CASTLAGTGHGYTF
V gene: TRBV2
D gene: TRBD1
J gene: TRBJ1-2
clone size: -

CDR3 DNA: TGTGCCAGCGCGTGGCGGGAGGCTCACAATGAGCAGTTCTTC
CDR3 protein: CASAWREAHNEQFF
V gene: TRBV6-5
D gene: TRBD2
J gene: TRBJ2-1
clone size: -

CDR3 DNA: TGTGCCAGCAGTTCCGGACAGGGAGTTGGCTACACCTTC
CDR3 protein: CASSSGQGVGYTF
V gene: TRBV6-6
D gene: TRBD1
J gene: TRBJ1-2
clone size: -

CDR3 DNA: TGTGCCAGCAGCCTCAAGGGACAGGGCAATCAGCCCCAGCATTTT
CDR3 protein: CASSLKGQGNQPQHF
V gene: TRBV7-2
D gene: TRBD1
J gene: TRBJ1-5
clone size: -

CDR3 DNA: TGTGCCAGCAGTGAAGCCTCCTCTGCTACCTACGAGCAGTACTTC
CDR3 protein: CASSEASSATYEQYF
V gene: TRBV2
D gene: -
J gene: TRBJ2-7
clone size: -

CDR3 DNA: TGTGCCAGCTCACCCCCGGGACTAGCGGACAATGAGCAGTTCTTC
CDR3 protein: CASSPPGLADNEQFF
V gene: TRBV18
D gene: TRBD2
J gene: TRBJ2-1
clone size: -

CDR3 DNA: TGCAGCGTTGAGCAGGCCTCCGGAAACACCATATATTTT
CDR3 protein: CSVEQASGNTIYF
V gene: TRBV29-1
D gene: -
J gene: TRBJ1-3
clone size: -

CDR3 DNA: TGTGCAAGTCGCTTAGCCCTGAGGACAGGGCGGAACTATGGCTACACCTTC
CDR3 protein: CASRLALRTGRNYGYTF
V gene: TRBV12-2
D gene: -
J gene: TRBJ1-2
clone size: many

CDR3 DNA: TGTGCCAGTAGTGTCCGGACTCTCTCTGGGGCCAACGTCCTGACTTTC
CDR3 protein: CASSVRTLSGANVLTF
V gene: TRBV19
D gene: -
J gene: TRBJ2-6
clone size: -

CDR3 DNA: TGTGCCAGCAGCTTAGCTTTGGGACTCCACCAAGAGACCCAGTACTTC
CDR3 protein: CASSLALGLHQETQYF
V gene: TRBV7-8
D gene: -
J gene: TRBJ2-5
clone size: -

CDR3 DNA: TGTGCCAGCAGCCCACCACTAGGTGGAAACGGGGAGCTGTTTTTT
CDR3 protein: CASSPPLGGNGELFF
V gene: TRBV5-4
D gene: -
J gene: TRBJ2-2
clone size: once

CDR3 DNA: TGCGCCAGCAGCTTGGACGGACAGGGGGGTAATCAGCCCCAGCATTTT
CDR3 protein: CASSLDGQGGNQPQHF
V gene: TRBV5-1
D gene: TRBD1
J gene: TRBJ1-5
clone size: -

CDR3 DNA: TGCAGCGTTGAAGATCTTTCCCGCAGGGGACGTCAGCCCCAGCATTTT
CDR3 protein: CSVEDLSRRGRQPQHF
V gene: TRBV29-1
D gene: -
J gene: TRBJ1-5
clone size: once

CDR3 DNA: TGTGCCTGGAGTGTAACAGGGAGGGACACTGAAGCTTTCTTT
CDR3 protein: CAWSVTGRDTEAFF
V gene: TRBV30
D gene: -
J gene: TRBJ1-1
clone size: -

CDR3 DNA: TGCGCCAGCAGCTTGGCGGGGGACCTGAACACTGAAGCTTTCTTT
CDR3 protein: CASSLAGDLNTEAFF
V gene: TRBV5-1
D gene: -
J gene: TRBJ1-1
clone size: -

CDR3 DNA: TGCAGTGCCGGACCTAGCGGCCAGCAGTTCTTC
CDR3 protein: CSAGPSGQQFF
V gene: TRBV20-1
D gene: TRBD2
J gene: TRBJ2-1
clone size: once

CDR3 DNA: TGTGCCAGCAGGACCGGGACAGGGGCCACAGATACGCAGTATTTT
CDR3 protein: CASRTGTGATDTQYF
V gene: TRBV11-1
D gene: TRBD1
J gene: TRBJ2-3
clone size: -

CDR3 DNA: TGTGCCAGCAGCTTAGGAGGTCGTCGGACAGGCTACACCTTC
CDR3 protein: CASSLGGRRTGYTF
V gene: TRBV7-2
D gene: -
J gene: TRBJ1-2
clone size: -

CDR3 DNA: TGTGCCAGCGCTCTGGACCCAAATGCGGGGCAGCCCCAGCATTTT
CDR3 protein: CASALDPNAGQPQHF
V gene: TRBV6-1
D gene: -
J gene: TRBJ1-5
clone size: -

CDR3 DNA: TGTGCCAGCAGTAACCCGGACAGGATGAACACTGAAGCTTTCTTT
CDR3 protein: CASSNPDRMNTEAFF
V gene: TRBV6-5
D gene: TRBD1
J gene: TRBJ1-1
clone size: once

CDR3 DNA: TGTGCCAGCAGCTTAGTTCAGTGGCAGGCTGATGGCTACACCTTC
CDR3 protein: CASSLVQWQADGYTF
V gene: TRBV7-8
D gene: -
J gene: TRBJ1-2
clone size: -

CDR3 DNA: TGTGCCAGCAGCGTAGATGTCAGGGGTTACGAGCAGTACTTC
CDR3 protein: CASSVDVRGYEQYF
V gene: TRBV9
D gene: -
J gene: TRBJ2-7
clone size: -

CDR3 DNA: TGTGCCAGCAGTTCGGACAGGGGGTCCTACGAGCAGTACTTC
CDR3 protein: CASSSDRGSYEQYF
V gene: TRBV6-5
D gene: TRBD1
J gene: TRBJ2-7
clone size: -

CDR3 DNA: TGTGCTTCAGGGGAGGGAGGAACTGAAGCTTTCTTT
CDR3 protein: CASGEGGTEAFF
V gene: TRBV5-6
D gene: -
J gene: TRBJ1-1
clone size: few

CDR3 DNA: TGCGCCAGCAGTCAATCTAGCGAGCAGTACTTC
CDR3 protein: CASSQSSEQYF
V gene: TRBV23-1
D gene: -
J gene: TRBJ2-7
clone size: -

CDR3 DNA: TGTGCCAGCAGCTTTACAGGCGGGGGAGAAAAACTGTTTTTT
CDR3 protein: CASSFTGGGEKLFF
V gene: TRBV5-4
D gene: -
J gene: TRBJ1-4
clone size: -

CDR3 DNA: TGTGCCAGCAGTGATGGCCCCAGTAGCACAGATACGCAGTATTTT
CDR3 protein: CASSDGPSSTDTQYF
V gene: TRBV6-1
D gene: -
J gene: TRBJ2-3
clone size: once

CDR3 DNA: TGTGCCAGCAGCCTAGACAGTTCCCCCATTTACTTC
CDR3 protein: CASSLDSSPIYF
V gene: TRBV7-2
D gene: -
J gene: TRBJ2-5
clone size: -

CDR3 DNA: TGTGCCAGCAGCCGTATCACGACGGGACAGCTCAATGAGCAGTTCTTC
CDR3 protein: CASSRITTGQLNEQFF
V gene: TRBV5-6
D gene: TRBD1
J gene: TRBJ2-1
clone size: -

CDR3 DNA: TGTGCCAGCAGCTTAGGGGGGACGAGGGGAGGCAATGAGCAGTTCTTC
CDR3 protein: CASSLGGTRGGNEQFF
V gene: TRBV7-8
D gene: -
J gene: TRBJ2-1
clone size: -

CDR3 DNA: TGTGCCAGCAGTACAGGGCAAATCAATGAGCAGTTCTTC
CDR3 protein: CASSTGQINEQFF
V gene: TRBV27
D gene: -
J gene: TRBJ2-1
clone size: few

CDR3 DNA: TGCGCCAGCAGCCAAGACGTGGCTACAGGGGCCTACGAGCAGTACTTC
CDR3 protein: CASSQDVATGAYEQYF
V gene: TRBV4-1
D gene: TRBD1
J gene: TRBJ2-7
clone size: -

CDR3 DNA: TGTGCCAGCAGCCACCGGACTAGCGGGGGGGCCGGCGAGCAGTACTTC
CDR3 protein: CASSHRTSGGAGEQYF
V gene: TRBV14
D gene: TRBD2
J gene: TRBJ2-7
clone size: -

CDR3 DNA: TGTGCCAGCAGCCGGGACAGCTTGAACACTGAAGCTTTCTTT
CDR3 protein: CASSRDSLNTEAFF
V gene: TRBV6-4
D gene: TRBD1
J gene: TRBJ1-1
clone size: -

CDR3 DNA: TGCGCCAGCAGCTCTCCGGGACAGGGCTCTGGGGCCAACGTCCTGACTTTC
CDR3 protein: CASSSPGQGSGANVLTF
V gene: TRBV5-1
D gene: TRBD1
J gene: TRBJ2-6
clone size: -

CDR3 DNA: TGTGCCAGCAGTTCCCTCGGCGGGAATCACAATGAGCAGTTCTTC
CDR3 protein: CASSSLGGNHNEQFF
V gene: TRBV28
D gene: -
J gene: TRBJ2-1
clone size: -